Listed below are T cell receptor beta chains from one sample, sequenced in a study of cytomegalovirus exposure and HLA in healthy donors. Only in-frame clones appear in the TCRdb table, and some are missing; sequencing was by immunoSEQ multiplex PCR. The sample contains about 360,000 clones, more than 80% of which appear only once. The sequencing sample was made of PBMCs. The receptor set was obtained from a woman younger than 30 in good health and CMV-seronegative. Each CDR3 is given with its conserved first and last residue. D genes are given only for firm matches. Not every row has a clone size; where given, it reads once, few, many or a size class.

V gene: TRBV6-1; D gene: -; clone size: -; J gene: TRBJ2-3; CDR3 protein: CASSEGGYQGSSIRDTQYF; CDR3 DNA: TGTGCCAGCAGTGAAGGGGGATACCAGGGCAGTTCCATACGGGATACGCAGTATTTT
V gene: TRBV2; D gene: -; clone size: -; J gene: TRBJ2-5; CDR3 protein: CASSIAAAMKETQYF; CDR3 DNA: TGTGCCAGCAGTATAGCCGCCGCGATGAAAGAGACCCAGTACTTC
V gene: TRBV7-9; D gene: TRBD1; clone size: -; J gene: TRBJ1-1; CDR3 protein: CASSGRDSYTEAFF; CDR3 DNA: TGTGCCAGCAGCGGCCGGGACAGTTACACTGAAGCTTTCTTT
V gene: TRBV9; D gene: TRBD2; clone size: -; J gene: TRBJ2-3; CDR3 protein: CASSVGGLAGADTQYF; CDR3 DNA: TGTGCCAGCAGCGTAGGGGGACTAGCTGGGGCAGATACGCAGTATTTT
V gene: TRBV9; D gene: -; clone size: -; J gene: TRBJ1-2; CDR3 protein: CASSVGRAANYGYTF; CDR3 DNA: TGTGCCAGCAGCGTAGGGAGGGCAGCAAACTATGGCTACACCTTC
V gene: TRBV5-1; D gene: -; clone size: -; J gene: TRBJ1-1; CDR3 protein: CASSFRGSNTEAFF; CDR3 DNA: TGCGCCAGCAGCTTCAGGGGCTCGAACACTGAAGCTTTCTTT
V gene: TRBV19; D gene: -; clone size: once; J gene: TRBJ2-2; CDR3 protein: CASSIGHSFAGELFF; CDR3 DNA: TGTGCCAGTAGTATTGGGCACTCCTTTGCCGGGGAGCTGTTTTTT
V gene: TRBV7-9; D gene: -; clone size: -; J gene: TRBJ2-1; CDR3 protein: CASSSPPAEGDNEQFF; CDR3 DNA: TGTGCCAGCAGCTCCCCCCCCGCAGAGGGAGACAATGAGCAGTTCTTC
V gene: TRBV5-1; D gene: TRBD1; clone size: -; J gene: TRBJ2-7; CDR3 protein: CASSLGGQYYEQYF; CDR3 DNA: TGCGCCAGCAGCTTGGGGGGACAGTATTACGAGCAGTACTTC
V gene: TRBV30; D gene: -; clone size: -; J gene: TRBJ1-1; CDR3 protein: CAWSRDPQAFF; CDR3 DNA: TGTGCCTGGAGTCGAGATCCTCAAGCTTTCTTT
V gene: TRBV30; D gene: -; clone size: -; J gene: TRBJ2-7; CDR3 protein: CAWSFREPYEQYF; CDR3 DNA: TGTGCCTGGAGTTTCCGGGAGCCCTACGAGCAGTACTTC
V gene: TRBV7-2; D gene: -; clone size: -; J gene: TRBJ2-1; CDR3 protein: CASSLKLASQFF; CDR3 DNA: TGTGCCAGCAGTTTGAAACTAGCCTCGCAGTTCTTC
V gene: TRBV7-6; D gene: TRBD2; clone size: -; J gene: TRBJ2-2; CDR3 protein: CASSLIPGLAGTHGELFF; CDR3 DNA: TGTGCCAGCAGCCTGATACCGGGACTAGCGGGAACGCACGGGGAGCTGTTTTTT
V gene: TRBV28; D gene: -; clone size: -; J gene: TRBJ2-5; CDR3 protein: CASSTLLASKETQYF; CDR3 DNA: TGTGCCAGCAGTACCCTTCTAGCGAGCAAAGAGACCCAGTACTTC
V gene: TRBV5-1; D gene: -; clone size: few; J gene: TRBJ2-5; CDR3 protein: CASKAAGETQYF; CDR3 DNA: TGCGCCAGCAAGGCGGCCGGTGAGACCCAGTACTTC
V gene: TRBV5-1; D gene: TRBD1; clone size: once; J gene: TRBJ2-7; CDR3 protein: CASSLNRDRANEQYF; CDR3 DNA: TGCGCCAGCAGCTTGAACCGGGACAGGGCCAACGAGCAGTACTTC
V gene: TRBV27; D gene: -; clone size: -; J gene: TRBJ2-1; CDR3 protein: CASSWGSSDFNEQFF; CDR3 DNA: TGTGCCAGCAGTTGGGGATCTAGCGACTTCAATGAGCAGTTCTTC
V gene: TRBV7-2; D gene: -; clone size: -; J gene: TRBJ1-1; CDR3 protein: CASSFAGTEAFF; CDR3 DNA: TGTGCCAGCAGCTTTGCCGGCACTGAAGCTTTCTTT
V gene: TRBV6-6; D gene: -; clone size: -; J gene: TRBJ1-4; CDR3 protein: CASSSTATNEKLFF; CDR3 DNA: TGTGCCAGCAGTTCGACAGCTACTAATGAAAAACTGTTTTTT
V gene: TRBV4-1; D gene: TRBD1; clone size: -; J gene: TRBJ1-1; CDR3 protein: CASSSQGYTEAFF; CDR3 DNA: TGCGCCAGCAGTTCACAGGGGTACACTGAAGCTTTCTTT
V gene: TRBV10-3; D gene: -; clone size: -; J gene: TRBJ1-1; CDR3 protein: CAISESGGRGTEAFF; CDR3 DNA: TGTGCCATCAGTGAGTCCGGGGGGCGGGGCACTGAAGCTTTCTTT
V gene: TRBV14; D gene: -; clone size: -; J gene: TRBJ2-1; CDR3 protein: CASSGIAFDEQFF; CDR3 DNA: TGTGCCAGCAGCGGAATAGCATTCGATGAGCAGTTCTTC
V gene: TRBV27; D gene: -; clone size: -; J gene: TRBJ1-1; CDR3 protein: CASSLWGPLDTEAFF; CDR3 DNA: TGTGCCAGCAGTTTATGGGGCCCGTTGGACACTGAAGCTTTCTTT
V gene: TRBV28; D gene: TRBD2; clone size: -; J gene: TRBJ2-3; CDR3 protein: CASSFRLAGAEDTQYF; CDR3 DNA: TGTGCCAGCAGTTTCAGACTAGCGGGGGCAGAAGATACGCAGTATTTT
V gene: TRBV6-1; D gene: -; clone size: -; J gene: TRBJ2-7; CDR3 protein: CASTPGQITYEQYF; CDR3 DNA: TGTGCCAGCACTCCCGGACAGATAACCTACGAGCAGTACTTC
V gene: TRBV11-2; D gene: -; clone size: -; J gene: TRBJ2-7; CDR3 protein: CASSSPTRGEQYF; CDR3 DNA: TGTGCCAGCAGCTCCCCTACTAGAGGCGAGCAGTACTTC